This TCR beta chain was captured in a study of metastatic and nonmetastatic thyroid tumors. No patient received treatment before thyroid surgery. TCRdb reanalyzed the PCR reads via MiXCR. The data hold 30,000 to 45,000 clones, with around 30% observed a single time. At least ten counts were recorded for this clone. The junction had 11 bases not matched to a gene; V was cut back by 6 bases and J by 3 bases. Germline V gives CDR1 DFQATT, CDR2 SNEGSKA (reference sequence). The CDR3 extends over 15 amino acids. The source of this sequence is a male donor with papillary thyroid cancer or a benign thyroid nodule (not recorded which). Some clones in this sample may be carry-over from other donors' samples. The sequencing input was blood. The chain combines TRBV20-1 with TRBJ2-7; 10 nucleotides agree with TRBD1. The DNA for the CDR3 is TGCAGTGCAAGAACCCCAGGACAGGGGGTCTACGAGCAGTACTTC. This translates into CSARTPGQGVYEQYF.